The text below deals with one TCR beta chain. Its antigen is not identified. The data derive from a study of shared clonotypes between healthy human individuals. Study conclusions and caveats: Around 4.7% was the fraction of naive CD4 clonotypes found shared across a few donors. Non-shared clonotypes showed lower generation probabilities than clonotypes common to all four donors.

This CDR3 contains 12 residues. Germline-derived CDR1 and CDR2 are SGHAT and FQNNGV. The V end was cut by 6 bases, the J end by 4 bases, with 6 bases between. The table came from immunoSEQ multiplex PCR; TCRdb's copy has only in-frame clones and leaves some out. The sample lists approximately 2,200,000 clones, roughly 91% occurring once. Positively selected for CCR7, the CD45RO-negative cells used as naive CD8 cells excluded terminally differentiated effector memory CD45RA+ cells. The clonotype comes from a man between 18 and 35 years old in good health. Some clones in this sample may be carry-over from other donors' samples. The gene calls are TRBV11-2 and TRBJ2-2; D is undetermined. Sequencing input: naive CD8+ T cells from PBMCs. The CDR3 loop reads CASSPPTGELFF. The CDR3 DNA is TGTGCCAGCAGTCCCCCCACCGGGGAGCTGTTTTTT.